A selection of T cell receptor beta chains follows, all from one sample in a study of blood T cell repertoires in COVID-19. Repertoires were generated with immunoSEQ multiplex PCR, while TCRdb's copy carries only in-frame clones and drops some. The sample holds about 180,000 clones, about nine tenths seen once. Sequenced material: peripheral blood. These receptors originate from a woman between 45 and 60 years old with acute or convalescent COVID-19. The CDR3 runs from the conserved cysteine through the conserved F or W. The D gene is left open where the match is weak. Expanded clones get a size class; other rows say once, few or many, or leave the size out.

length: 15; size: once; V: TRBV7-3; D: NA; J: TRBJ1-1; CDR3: CASTPGQGIRSEAFF; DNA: TGTGCCAGCACGCCCGGACAAGGCATCAGGAGTGAAGCTTTCTTT
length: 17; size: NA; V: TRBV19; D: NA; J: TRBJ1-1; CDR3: CASSIGPRGFMNTEAFF; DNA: TGTGCCAGTAGTATAGGTCCCAGGGGCTTCATGAACACTGAAGCTTTCTTT
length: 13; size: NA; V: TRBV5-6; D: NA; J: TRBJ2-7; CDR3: CASNMPKSYEQYF; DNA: TGTGCCAGCAATATGCCCAAGAGCTACGAGCAGTACTTC
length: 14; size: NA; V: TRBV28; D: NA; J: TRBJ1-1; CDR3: CASSSRVRNTEAFF; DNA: TGTGCCAGCAGTTCCAGGGTTAGGAACACTGAAGCTTTCTTT
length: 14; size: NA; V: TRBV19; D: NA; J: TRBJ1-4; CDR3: CASSPLVTNEKLFF; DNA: TGTGCCAGTAGTCCCCTTGTGACTAATGAAAAACTGTTTTTT
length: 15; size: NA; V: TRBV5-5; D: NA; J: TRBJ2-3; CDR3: CASSPAGRTGDTQYF; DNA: TGTGCCAGCAGCCCCGCGGGCCGGACGGGAGATACGCAGTATTTT
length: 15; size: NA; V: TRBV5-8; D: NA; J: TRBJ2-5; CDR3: CASSLTGEDRETQYF; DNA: TGTGCCAGCAGCTTAACGGGAGAGGATCGAGAGACCCAGTACTTC
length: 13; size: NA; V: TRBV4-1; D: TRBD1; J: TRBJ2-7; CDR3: CASSRGQAYEQYF; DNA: TGCGCCAGCAGCCGGGGACAGGCATACGAGCAGTACTTC
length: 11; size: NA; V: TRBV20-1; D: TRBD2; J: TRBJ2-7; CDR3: CSAGTGGEQYF; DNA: TGCAGTGCTGGGACGGGGGGCGAGCAGTACTTC
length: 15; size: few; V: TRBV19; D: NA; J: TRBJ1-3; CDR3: CASSEGQSSGNTIYF; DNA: TGTGCCAGTAGCGAGGGACAATCCTCTGGAAACACCATATATTTT
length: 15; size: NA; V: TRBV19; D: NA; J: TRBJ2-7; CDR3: CASSIGDKSSYEQYF; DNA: TGTGCCAGTAGTATAGGCGACAAGAGCTCCTACGAGCAGTACTTC
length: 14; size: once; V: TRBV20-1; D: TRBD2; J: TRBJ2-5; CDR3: CSASMAGGQETQYF; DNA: TGCAGTGCTAGTATGGCGGGGGGCCAAGAGACCCAGTACTTC
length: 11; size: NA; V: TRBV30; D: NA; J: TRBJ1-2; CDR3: CAWSFREGYTF; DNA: TGTGCCTGGAGTTTCCGGGAGGGCTACACCTTC
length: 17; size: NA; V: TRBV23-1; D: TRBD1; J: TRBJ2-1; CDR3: CASSQSWAGGPYNEQFF; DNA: TGCGCCAGCAGTCAATCGTGGGCAGGGGGACCCTACAATGAGCAGTTCTTC
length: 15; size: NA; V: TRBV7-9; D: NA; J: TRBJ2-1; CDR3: CASSLTADLYNEQFF; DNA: TGTGCCAGCAGCTTAACCGCGGATCTCTACAATGAGCAGTTCTTC
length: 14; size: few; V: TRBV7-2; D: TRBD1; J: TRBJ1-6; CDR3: CASSFTGANSPLHF; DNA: TGTGCCAGCAGTTTTACAGGGGCTAATTCACCCCTCCACTTT
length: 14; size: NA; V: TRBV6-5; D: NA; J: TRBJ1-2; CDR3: CASTLGEFGYGYTF; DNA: TGTGCCAGCACCCTCGGGGAGTTCGGCTATGGCTACACCTTC
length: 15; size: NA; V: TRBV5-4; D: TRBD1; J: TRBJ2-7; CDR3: CASSLRDRGPHEQYF; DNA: TGTGCCAGCAGCCTGCGGGACAGGGGGCCCCACGAGCAGTACTTC
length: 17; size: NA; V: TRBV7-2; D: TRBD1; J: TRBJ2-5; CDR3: CASSDGGRGRIGETQYF; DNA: TGTGCCAGCAGCGACGGGGGCAGGGGGCGGATAGGAGAGACCCAGTACTTC
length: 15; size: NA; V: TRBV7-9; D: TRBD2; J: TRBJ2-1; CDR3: CASSLGTSGSYEQFF; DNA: TGTGCCAGCAGCTTAGGGACTAGCGGGAGCTATGAGCAGTTCTTC
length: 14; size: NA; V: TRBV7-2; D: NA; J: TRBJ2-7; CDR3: CASSLGGLPYEQYF; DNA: TGTGCCAGCAGCTTAGGGGGACTCCCCTACGAGCAGTACTTC
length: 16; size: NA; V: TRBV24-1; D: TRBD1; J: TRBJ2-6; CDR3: CATGTALPSGANVLTF; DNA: TGTGCCACAGGGACAGCGCTCCCCTCTGGGGCCAACGTCCTGACTTTC
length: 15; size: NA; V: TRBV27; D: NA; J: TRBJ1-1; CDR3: CASSFLTTGNTEAFF; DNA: TGTGCCAGCAGTTTTCTCACTACAGGGAACACTGAAGCTTTCTTT
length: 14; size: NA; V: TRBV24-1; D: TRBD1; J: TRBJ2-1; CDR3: CATSDLGQGNEQFF; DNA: TGTGCCACCAGTGATTTGGGACAGGGGAATGAGCAGTTCTTC
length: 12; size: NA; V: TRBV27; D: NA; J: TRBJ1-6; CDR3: CASSLDQGPLHF; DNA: TGTGCCAGCAGTTTAGATCAGGGCCCCCTCCACTTT